This T cell receptor beta chain was sequenced in a study of shared clonotypes between healthy human individuals. Data came from immunoSEQ multiplex PCR; TCRdb stores just in-frame clones and leaves some out. The data hold some 690,000 clones, with roughly 91% observed a single time. This clone was detected once. Trimming removed 3 bases from V and 7 bases from J, with 10 bases in between. CDR1 is MRHNA, CDR2 SNTAGT, per germline. This CDR3 region has 13 residues. The source is a man younger than 30 in good health. Some clones in this sample may be carry-over from other donors' samples. The sample comprised memory CD8+ T cells from PBMCs. Subset meaning: CD45RO+ cells pooled with CCR7-negative TemRA cells. The genes are TRBV6-4 and TRBJ2-1; no clear D. The CDR3: CASSEYAQNEQFF. CDR3 DNA sequence: TGTGCCAGCAGTGAATACGCGCAGAATGAGCAGTTCTTC.